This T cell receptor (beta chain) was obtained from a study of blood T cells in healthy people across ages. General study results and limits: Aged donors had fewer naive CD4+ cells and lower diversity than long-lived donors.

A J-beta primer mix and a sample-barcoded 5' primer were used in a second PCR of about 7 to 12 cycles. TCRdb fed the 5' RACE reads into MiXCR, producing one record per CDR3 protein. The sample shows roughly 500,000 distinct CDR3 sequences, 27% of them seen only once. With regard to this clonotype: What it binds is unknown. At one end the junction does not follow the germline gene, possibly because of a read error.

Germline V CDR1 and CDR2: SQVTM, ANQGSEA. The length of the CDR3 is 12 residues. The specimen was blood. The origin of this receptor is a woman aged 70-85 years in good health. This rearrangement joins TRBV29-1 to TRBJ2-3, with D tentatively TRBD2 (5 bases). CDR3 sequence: CSVAPREDTRYF. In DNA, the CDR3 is TGCAGCGTTGCCCCCCGGGAAGATACGCGGTATTTT.